This T cell receptor beta chain was recovered during a study of graft-versus-host responses after intestinal transplantation. Study summary: Every recipient had anti-thymocyte globulin induction and 3 to 4 years of tacrolimus plus steroids. Whole-study findings and limits: Some patients had graft-donor T cell macrochimerism. In their allografts, the ratios of graft-versus-host to host-versus-graft T cell clones were high. Declining HvG levels early post-transplant were linked to peak circulating GvH clone levels.

Only in-frame clones appear in the TCRdb table, and some are missing; sequencing was by immunoSEQ multiplex PCR. This table holds about 12,000 clones, roughly nine tenths found once. V trimming: 2 bases; J trimming: 3 bases; junction bases outside the gene matches: 14. The CDR3 sequence is 17 residues long. Germline CDR1 is SGHRS and CDR2 is YFSETQ. Worth noting for this clone: Its antigen is unidentified.

Described time point: postoperative day 105 after intestinal transplantation (dayNNNN = postoperative day). The specimen was PBMCs, collected 105 days after intestinal transplantation. This receptor was identified in a human patient who received an intestinal transplant, so some T cells may come from the graft donor. This chain links TRBV5-1 with TRBJ2-7; 7 bases are a match to TRBD1. CDR3 in DNA: TGCGCCAGCAGCTTTGACCCCCGGGACAGCCTAAACTACGAGCAGTACTTC. It translates to CASSFDPRDSLNYEQYF. The full variable domain, its missing parts supplied by reference TRBV5-1 and TRBJ2-7, is KAGVTQTPRYLIKTRGQQVTLSCSPISGHRSVSWYQQTPGQGLQFLFEYFSETQRNKGNFPGRFSGRQFSNSRSEMNVSTLELGDSALYLCASSFDPRDSLNYEQYFGPGTRLTVT.